One and the same sample provided the 22 T cell receptor beta chains below, sequenced in a study of patients and donors after allogeneic stem cell transplantation. TCRdb itself ran the RT-PCR reads through MiXCR, one entry per CDR3 protein. The table lists roughly 940,000 distinct CDR3 sequences, about 20% of them singletons. The source material was blood, either unsorted or a sorted T cell fraction (not recorded which). The receptors derive from a human donor who was either an allogeneic HSCT recipient or a stem cell or donor lymphocyte infusion donor (not recorded which). It is not recorded whose cells these are; they may come from a transplant donor.

The chain joins TRBV12-3 or TRBV12-4 to TRBJ1-4; D perhaps matches TRBD1 (5 bases). The CDR3 contains 13 residues. V lost 7 bases, J lost 10 bases, and 16 bases lay in between. CDR3 nucleotides: TGTGCCAGCACTGAAACAGGTGGGGGAAAACTGTTTTTT. Translated: CASTETGGGKLFF.

V usage is TRBV5-1 and J usage is TRBJ2-2; D might be TRBD2 (6 bases). The CDR3 is 15 amino acids. In germline, CDR1 is SGHRS, CDR2 YFSETQ. V was pared by 4 bases and J by 4 bases, with 14 bases between. CDR3 amino acids: CASSRWDFTTGELFF. CDR3 nucleotide sequence: TGCGCCAGCAGCAGATGGGACTTCACCACCGGGGAGCTGTTTTTT.

The chain joins TRBV5-1 to TRBJ2-7; D is uncertain. Germline CDR1 reads SGHRS; CDR2 reads YFSETQ. The CDR3 is made up of 14 amino acids. With 2 bases removed from V and 1 base from J, the gap between germline ends came to 10 bases. This CDR3 is CASSLRSYSYEQYF. DNA for the CDR3: TGCGCCAGCAGCTTAAGATCTTATTCCTACGAGCAGTACTTC.

This rearrangement joins TRBV16 to TRBJ1-2, with D perhaps matching TRBD1 (5 bases). Germline loops: CDR1 KGHSY, CDR2 FQNENV. V was pared by 0 bases and J by 4 bases, with 9 bases between. This CDR3 is built from 14 residues. The CDR3 DNA sequence: TGTGCCAGCAGCCAATCCGGGGCCGGCTATGGCTACACCTTC. The encoded protein is CASSQSGAGYGYTF. Based on the CDR3 plus reference TRBV16 and TRBJ1-2, the full variable domain is GEEVAQTPKHLVRGEGQKAKLYCAPIKGHSYVFWYQQVLKNEFKFLISFQNENVFDETGMPKERFSAKCLPNSPCSLEIQATKLEDSAVYFCASSQSGAGYGYTFGSGTRLTVV.

V and J are TRBV10-3 and TRBJ2-7; 11 bases map to TRBD1. Looked up from germline, CDR1 is ENHRY and CDR2 is SYGVKD. J gave up 3 bases and V 6 bases, and 4 bases lay outside the gene matches. The CDR3 is made up of 14 amino acids. CDR3 protein: CAISAGTGGYEQYF. Here the CDR3 DNA reads TGTGCCATCAGCGCTGGGACAGGGGGCTACGAGCAGTACTTC.

This chain joins TRBV29-1 and TRBJ1-1; tentative D call: TRBD1 (5 bases). CDR3 length: 15 residues. Trimming stripped 3 bases from V and 1 base from J, with 15 bases between. The V gene's germline CDR1 is SQVTM and CDR2 ANQGSEA. DNA for the CDR3: TGCAGCGTTGATCGCGTCGGAGGGACGAACACTGAAGCTTTCTTT. Its protein is CSVDRVGGTNTEAFF. Combining the CDR3 with reference TRBV29-1 and TRBJ1-1 gives the whole variable domain SAVISQKPSRDICQRGTSLTIQCQVDSQVTMMFWYRQQPGQSLTLIATANQGSEATYESGFVIDKFPISRPNLTFSTLTVSNMSPEDSSIYLCSVDRVGGTNTEAFFGQGTRLTVV.

V is TRBV25-1 and J is TRBJ2-2; D call uncertain. Trimming pared 8 bases from V and 5 bases from J, leaving 15 bases between. The germline V gene has CDR1 MGHDK and CDR2 SYGVNS. The length of the CDR3 is 14 residues. The CDR3 sequence is CASEKDGLTGELFF. The CDR3 DNA reads TGTGCCAGCGAGAAGGACGGTCTAACCGGGGAGCTGTTTTTT.

This sequence joins TRBV4-1 and TRBJ2-2; D possibly corresponds to TRBD1 (6 bases). V dropped 3 bases and J dropped 5 bases, with 16 bases sitting between them. CDR1 is MGHRA and CDR2 is YSYEKL in the germline V gene. The CDR3 length is 16 residues. In DNA, the CDR3 is TGCGCCAGCAGCCAGTGGGGGCAGGGGCGGACCGGGGAGCTGTTTTTT. Translating it yields CASSQWGQGRTGELFF.

The table lists this clonotype with a few counts. V and J are TRBV30 and TRBJ2-1; maybe TRBD1 (5 bases). There are 15 residues in the CDR3. Per germline, CDR1 GTSNPN and CDR2 SVGIG (reference sequence). V gave up 4 bases and J gave up 7 bases, with 20 bases separating them. The CDR3 here is CAWTCCAQVGNEQFF. The CDR3 nucleotides read TGTGCCTGGACTTGCTGCGCACAGGTCGGGAATGAGCAGTTCTTC.

In this sample, this clonotype turned up a few times. The chain recombines TRBV5-1 with TRBJ2-1; D may be TRBD1 (6 bases). This CDR3 is 13 amino acids long. The V end was cut by 3 bases, the J end by 9 bases, with 13 bases between. From germline, CDR1 is SGHRS and CDR2 YFSETQ. DNA for the CDR3: TGCGCCAGCAGCTATACAGGGCAGAGTGAGCAGTTCTTC. It yields the protein CASSYTGQSEQFF.

A few counts support this clonotype. The rearrangement uses TRBV4-3 and TRBJ2-1; maybe TRBD1 (5 bases). Germline CDR1 reads LGHNA; CDR2 reads YSLEER. Between the trimmed V and J ends, which lost 0 bases and 7 bases, there was a span of 19 bases. The CDR3 is made up of 17 amino acids. DNA of the CDR3: TGCGCCAGCAGCCAAGATCTTGCGACAGTTGTTGGTAATGAGCAGTTCTTC. This encodes CASSQDLATVVGNEQFF.

The chain recombines TRBV12-3 or TRBV12-4 with TRBJ2-2, with D possibly being TRBD1 (6 bases). The V end was cut by 4 bases, the J end by 3 bases, with 9 bases between. The length of the CDR3 is 14 residues. This chain's CDR3 is CASSWGRHTGELFF. The CDR3 DNA is TGTGCCAGCAGTTGGGGGCGGCACACCGGGGAGCTGTTTTTT.

This chain connects TRBV7-9 to TRBJ2-2, with TRBD2 matching over 15 bases. This CDR3 contains 17 residues. Per germline, CDR1 SEHNR and CDR2 FQNEAQ (reference sequence). J was trimmed by 3 bases and V by 5 bases; bases with no gene match: 4. The CDR3 DNA reads as TGTGCCAGCAGCCGCGGGACTAGCGGGAGGTACACCGGGGAGCTGTTTTTT. Its protein product is CASSRGTSGRYTGELFF.

This clonotype has just a few counts. This chain links TRBV10-3 with TRBJ2-1, with D uncertain. The CDR3 runs to 14 residues. Between the trimmed V and J ends, which lost 4 bases and 3 bases, there was a span of 10 bases. CDR1 is ENHRY, CDR2 SYGVKD, per germline. As DNA, the CDR3 is TGTGCCATCAGTGGCAGGAAGCACTACAATGAGCAGTTCTTC. Protein sequence: CAISGRKHYNEQFF.

The V call is TRBV3-1, the J call TRBJ2-2; 10 bases line up with TRBD2. CDR1 is LGHDT, CDR2 YNNKEL, per germline (reference sequence). Losses at the gene ends were 2 bases for V and 4 bases for J; bases not matched to a gene: 4. The CDR3 has 16 residues. The CDR3 loop is CASSQFSGRFTGELFF. The CDR3 DNA reads as TGTGCCAGCAGCCAATTTAGCGGGAGGTTCACCGGGGAGCTGTTTTTT.

This chain connects TRBV5-6 to TRBJ2-7; a possible D gene is TRBD2 (5 bases). Deletions cut 1 base from V and 8 bases from J, with 16 bases between. The CDR3 consists of 14 residues. The germline gives CDR1 SGHDT, CDR2 YYEEEE. The DNA of the CDR3 is TGTGCCAGCAGCTTGTTCGACGGGAATCTTAAGCAGTACTTC. Translated, it gives CASSLFDGNLKQYF.

This clonotype came up a few times. V usage is TRBV25-1 and J usage is TRBJ1-2; TRBD1 is a possible D gene (6 bases). Germline CDR1 and CDR2: MGHDK and SYGVNS. The V end was cut by 10 bases, the J end by 8 bases, with 14 bases between. The CDR3 runs 11 residues. This chain's CDR3 is CATGQSGGYTF. The CDR3, as DNA: TGTGCCACAGGACAGTCGGGAGGCTACACCTTC.

CDR3 in amino acids: CAISESRLAGDGETQYF. The CDR3 bases are TGTGCCATCAGTGAGTCCCGGCTAGCGGGGGACGGAGAGACCCAGTACTTC. This rearrangement joins TRBV10-3 to TRBJ2-5; 10 bases match TRBD2. The CDR3 length is 17 residues. After removal of 0 bases from V and 4 bases from J, the junction contained 8 bases not matched to a gene. CDR1 is ENHRY and CDR2 is SYGVKD in the germline V gene.

The rearrangement links TRBV20-1 to TRBJ1-1; no reliable D call. Trimming shortened V by 2 bases and J by 0 bases, and 10 bases separated the two germline ends. From germline, CDR1 is DFQATT and CDR2 SNEGSKA (reference sequence). The CDR3 is made up of 14 amino acids. For the CDR3, the DNA is TGCAGTGCTAGATTGGGAGTTATGAACACTGAAGCTTTCTTT. This codes for CSARLGVMNTEAFF.

Many counts were recorded for this clonotype. The chain links TRBV6-5 to TRBJ1-5, with D maybe TRBD1 (5 bases). The CDR3 contains 15 residues. V was cut by 0 bases and J by 3 bases, with 9 bases left in between. The germline CDR1 and CDR2 sequences are MNHEY and SVGAGI. The CDR3 here is CASSYSTGPNQPQHF. The CDR3 bases are TGTGCCAGCAGTTACTCGACGGGACCCAATCAGCCCCAGCATTTT.

This clonotype was picked up a small number of times. V is TRBV20-1 and J is TRBJ1-5; D perhaps matches TRBD1 (6 bases). The ends were cut back, 2 bases at V and 10 bases at J, with 21 bases in the middle. Germline CDR1 and CDR2: DFQATT and SNEGSKA (reference sequence). This CDR3 has 15 residues. The CDR3 nucleotides read TGCAGTGCTAGATCCCCAATACAGGGCAGCTTACCCCAGCATTTT. The encoded protein is CSARSPIQGSLPQHF.

This clonotype was detected once. V usage is TRBV5-1 and J usage is TRBJ2-3; no reliable D call. V was cut by 4 bases and J by 1 base, with 13 bases left in between. Germline assignment: CDR1 SGHRS and CDR2 YFSETQ. CDR3 length: 15 residues. CDR3 residues: CASSPKSPCTDTQYF. CDR3 nucleotides: TGCGCCAGCAGCCCGAAGTCGCCTTGCACAGATACGCAGTATTTT.